This passage covers 27 T cell receptor beta chains from one sample sequenced in a study of response to subunit inactivated influenza vaccine. TCRdb analysed the RT-PCR reads with MiXCR anew, one entry per CDR3 protein. The profile shows roughly 650,000 distinct CDR3 sequences, 14% of them singletons. The source was PBMCs from blood, collected around two weeks before vaccination. These receptors came from a man between 45 and 60 years old who received an inactivated influenza vaccine.

This clonotype has more than one count but fewer than ten. The rearrangement uses TRBV4-1 and TRBJ2-5; D assignment may be TRBD1 or TRBD2 (7 bases each). V shed 4 bases and J shed 5 bases, with 20 bases lying between them. The V gene's germline CDR1 is MGHRA and CDR2 YSYEKL. This CDR3 comprises 16 residues. This CDR3 reads CASSRSTGTTDETQYF. The CDR3 DNA follows: TGCGCCAGCAGCCGATCGACAGGGACTACTGATGAGACCCAGTACTTC.

This clonotype was seen more than once but under ten times. The V and J genes are TRBV4-3 and TRBJ1-6; unclear D gene. Looked up from germline, CDR1 is LGHNA and CDR2 is YSLEER. CDR3 size: 15 residues. V shed 1 base and J shed 8 bases, with 12 bases lying between them. The CDR3 sequence is CASSQGGQADSPLHF. Written as DNA, the CDR3 is TGCGCCAGCAGCCAAGGTGGGCAGGCTGATTCACCCCTCCACTTT.

CDR3 sequence reads: CASSQESGEAGANVLTF. For the CDR3, the DNA is TGCGCCAGCAGCCAAGAATCAGGGGAGGCTGGGGCCAACGTCCTGACTTTC. This chain joins TRBV4-1 and TRBJ2-6; D tentatively fits TRBD1 or TRBD2 (6 bases each). The V and J ends lost 0 bases and 2 bases respectively, with 11 bases between them. Germline V gene lookup returns CDR1 MGHRA and CDR2 YSYEKL. This CDR3 is 17 amino acids long.

This clonotype was seen a few times. The chain is built from TRBV11-3 and TRBJ2-6; D might be TRBD2 (6 bases). The CDR3 is made up of 17 amino acids. Germline V gene lookup returns CDR1 SGHNT and CDR2 YENEEA. Trimming took 1 base from V and 4 from J, leaving 14 bases between them. The CDR3 is CASSLGTGSTGANVLTF. The CDR3 nucleotides read TGTGCCAGCAGCTTAGGGACCGGGAGTACAGGGGCCAACGTCCTGACTTTC.

This clonotype appeared a few times. The chain recombines TRBV29-1 with TRBJ2-5; the D is unclear. Germline V gene lookup returns CDR1 SQVTM and CDR2 ANQGSEA. Trimming took 7 bases from V and 4 from J, leaving 7 bases between them. The CDR3 extends over 10 amino acids. CDR3: CSADLETQYF. The CDR3 bases are TGCAGCGCCGACCTAGAGACCCAGTACTTC.

This clonotype was observed a handful of times. CDR3 sequence: CASSSGTSLYTDTQYF. The CDR3 DNA reads as TGCGCCAGCAGCTCCGGGACTAGCCTATACACAGATACGCAGTATTTT. The J gene is TRBJ2-3, the V gene TRBV5-1; 9 nucleotides align to TRBD2. V lost 3 bases and J lost 2; bases outside the gene matches: 7. This CDR3 comprises 16 residues. The V gene's germline CDR1 is SGHRS and CDR2 YFSETQ.

This clonotype was observed a few times. The J gene is TRBJ2-3, the V gene TRBV5-1, with 8 bases lining up with TRBD1. Germline V lookup: CDR1 SGHRS, CDR2 YFSETQ. Trimming took 3 bases from V and 2 from J; bases not matched to a gene: 2. CDR3 length: 14 residues. The CDR3 protein is CASSSDRATDTQYF. The CDR3 region has the DNA TGCGCCAGCAGCTCGGACAGGGCCACAGATACGCAGTATTTT.

This clonotype occurred a few times. V usage is TRBV20-1 and J usage is TRBJ1-1; D possibly corresponds to TRBD1 (5 bases). V lost 5 bases to trimming and J lost 0 bases, with 19 bases between them. Germline V gives CDR1 DFQATT, CDR2 SNEGSKA (reference sequence). The CDR3 is 16 amino acids. The CDR3 coding sequence is TGCAGTGCTTCGGTCGGGGACGGATTAATGAACACTGAAGCTTTCTTT. Residues: CSASVGDGLMNTEAFF.

This clonotype showed up just a few times. The chain joins TRBV6-5 to TRBJ1-2, with TRBD1 matching 8 bases. The germline CDR1 and CDR2 sequences are MNHEY and SVGAGI. The CDR3 loop spans 12 amino acids. Trimming at V came to 5 bases and at J to 4 bases, leaving 0 bases not matched to a gene. The CDR3 here is CASSGQGYGYTF. DNA of the CDR3: TGTGCCAGCAGTGGACAGGGCTATGGCTACACCTTC.

This clonotype was seen only a few times. The V and J genes are TRBV9 and TRBJ2-2; D might be TRBD1 (5 bases). The CDR3 runs to 17 residues. Trimming left V 0 bases short and J 0 bases short, with 12 bases between. Germline V CDR1 and CDR2: SGDLS, YYNGEE. The CDR3 DNA reads TGTGCCAGCAGCGTAGGAGGAGACAGTTCGAACACCGGGGAGCTGTTTTTT. It encodes CASSVGGDSSNTGELFF.

This clonotype has just a few counts. The chain couples TRBV25-1 to TRBJ1-6; D is ambiguous. The length of the CDR3 is 11 residues. Trimming removed 4 bases from V and 6 bases from J, with 1 base in between. Germline V gives CDR1 MGHDK, CDR2 SYGVNS. DNA for the CDR3: TGTGCCAGCAGTGCTAATTCACCCCTCCACTTT. It is translated as CASSANSPLHF.

The chain recombines TRBV5-1 with TRBJ2-7, with a possible D match to TRBD2 (6 bases). Germline V CDR1 and CDR2: SGHRS, YFSETQ. Trimming removed 0 bases at V and 5 bases at J, with 12 bases between. The CDR3 length is 14 residues. CDR3: CASSLAQGGHEQYF. CDR3 nucleotides: TGCGCCAGCAGCTTGGCCCAGGGAGGCCACGAGCAGTACTTC.

Comments on this clonotype: It may be a read error: a sequence one base away is much more abundant. The chain joins TRBV12-3 or TRBV12-4 to TRBJ2-1; 10 bases agree with TRBD2. This CDR3 region has 17 residues. In DNA, the CDR3 is TGTGCCAGAAGTTTCCCTAGAGCGGGAGGGTCCTACAATGAGCAGTTCTTC. Translating gives CARSFPRAGGSYNEQFF.

In its sample, this clonotype was seen many times. J is TRBJ2-1 and V is TRBV29-1; no definite D call. Germline loops: CDR1 SQVTM, CDR2 ANQGSEA. Trimming cost V 3 bases and J 5 bases, with 5 bases left between them. The CDR3 length is 11 residues. The CDR3 DNA reads as TGCAGCGTTGAGGCGGACAATGAGCAGTTCTTC. Translating gives CSVEADNEQFF.

This clonotype came up a few times. This rearrangement joins TRBV14 to TRBJ1-4; the D is unclear. V was pared by 1 base and J by 8 bases, with 14 bases between. Germline V gives CDR1 SGHDN, CDR2 FVKESK. CDR3 length: 15 amino acids. The CDR3 protein is CASSQGGVPGEKLFF. CDR3 DNA sequence: TGTGCCAGCAGCCAAGGTGGCGTGCCCGGAGAAAAACTGTTTTTT.

This chain joins TRBV5-1 and TRBJ1-5, with D hard to call. The V end was cut by 4 bases, the J end by 0 bases, with 11 bases between. Germline CDR1 reads SGHRS; CDR2 reads YFSETQ. The CDR3 covers 15 residues. The CDR3: CASSMEGGSNQPQHF. In DNA form, the CDR3 reads TGCGCCAGCAGCATGGAGGGCGGTAGCAATCAGCCCCAGCATTTT.

This clonotype has a handful of counts. The J gene is TRBJ2-1, the V gene TRBV5-6; TRBD1 matches at 8 bases. V was clipped by 4 bases and J by 7 bases; unmatched bases: 7. Looked up from germline, CDR1 is SGHDT and CDR2 is YYEEEE. This CDR3 has 14 amino acids. CDR3 amino acids: CASSNPGGRNEQFF. CDR3 bases: TGTGCCAGCAGCAACCCAGGGGGCAGGAATGAGCAGTTCTTC.

The V gene is TRBV25-1, the J gene TRBJ2-1; D ambiguous. Germline CDR1 is MGHDK and CDR2 is SYGVNS. V lost 1 base to trimming and J lost 4 bases, with 8 bases between them. This CDR3 spans 14 amino acids. The CDR3 DNA reads as TGTGCCAGCAGTGAATGGGAAGGGTACAATGAGCAGTTCTTC. Encoded protein: CASSEWEGYNEQFF.

The chain links TRBV29-1 to TRBJ2-7, with 7 bases that match TRBD2. CDR1 and CDR2 from the germline V gene are SQVTM and ANQGSEA. This CDR3 has 16 residues. V was clipped by 5 bases and J by 1 base; unmatched bases: 14. The CDR3 loop reads CSVIGTKNFPSYEQYF. DNA for the CDR3: TGCAGCGTTATCGGGACTAAAAATTTCCCATCCTACGAGCAGTACTTC.

The rearrangement links TRBV14 to TRBJ2-1, with D tentatively TRBD1 (6 bases). CDR3 length: 18 residues. Trimming stripped 2 bases from V and 2 bases from J, with 19 bases between. Germline assignment: CDR1 SGHDN and CDR2 FVKESK. The chain's CDR3 is CASSQPKDSPFTYNEQFF. The CDR3 bases are TGTGCCAGCAGCCAACCAAAGGACAGCCCTTTTACCTACAATGAGCAGTTCTTC.

This clonotype was counted a few times. The gene calls are TRBV6-5 and TRBJ2-7; D is unresolved. Germline CDR1 is MNHEY and CDR2 is SVGAGI. V lost 3 bases to trimming and J lost 1 base, with 10 bases between them. The CDR3 sequence is 14 residues long. Written as DNA, the CDR3 is TGTGCCAGCAGTTATAGAGGAGATTCCTACGAGCAGTACTTC. The encoded protein is CASSYRGDSYEQYF.

The J gene is TRBJ2-5, the V gene TRBV5-1; the match to TRBD2 covers 8 bases. The germline gives CDR1 SGHRS, CDR2 YFSETQ. The ends lost 4 bases at V and 5 bases at J; junction bases unmatched: 10. This CDR3 contains 15 residues. CDR3 bases: TGCGCCAGCAGCGTTAGCGGGACCTTGGGGGAGACCCAGTACTTC. This translates into CASSVSGTLGETQYF.

The chain carries TRBV20-1 and TRBJ2-5; 8 nucleotides agree with TRBD2. From germline, CDR1 is DFQATT and CDR2 SNEGSKA (reference sequence). This CDR3 is 13 amino acids long. The trim removed 5 bases at V and 7 bases at J, leaving 9 bases unmatched. This CDR3 reads CSAPGLAWWTQYF. CDR3 nucleotides: TGCAGTGCTCCAGGACTAGCCTGGTGGACCCAGTACTTC.

The chain is built from TRBV4-3 and TRBJ1-5; 7 bases are shared with TRBD1. Germline loops: CDR1 LGHNA, CDR2 YSLEER. V was clipped by 4 bases and J by 7 bases; unmatched bases: 10. This CDR3 has 15 residues. For the CDR3, the DNA is TGCGCCAGCAGCCTTCAAACAGGGGCTCGGCAGCCCCAGCATTTT. This codes for CASSLQTGARQPQHF.

This clonotype appeared a few times. The chain has TRBV6-2 or TRBV6-3 and TRBJ2-1; D gene ambiguous. The V gene lost 7 bases and the J gene lost 4 bases, with 11 bases spanning the gap. Germline loops: CDR1 MNHEY, CDR2 SVGEGT. The CDR3 loop spans 13 amino acids. The CDR3 loop reads CASTNPVYNEQFF. CDR3 bases: TGTGCCAGCACCAACCCGGTTTACAATGAGCAGTTCTTC.

The genes are TRBV12-3 or TRBV12-4 and TRBJ1-4; no reliable D call. V was clipped by 5 bases and J by 7 bases, with 14 bases between them. This CDR3 is 14 amino acids long. The DNA of the CDR3 is TGTGCCAGCAGTCTCTCGACCAGAGTTGAAAAACTGTTTTTT. Residues: CASSLSTRVEKLFF.

The chain carries TRBV4-3 and TRBJ2-2; D gene uncertain. The V end lost 3 bases, the J end lost 6 bases, and 8 bases lay between the germline ends. Germline CDR1 is LGHNA and CDR2 is YSLEER. This CDR3 spans 13 amino acids. The CDR3 bases are TGCGCCAGCAGCCAGGACCCGGCCGGGGAGCTGTTTTTT. This gives the protein CASSQDPAGELFF.